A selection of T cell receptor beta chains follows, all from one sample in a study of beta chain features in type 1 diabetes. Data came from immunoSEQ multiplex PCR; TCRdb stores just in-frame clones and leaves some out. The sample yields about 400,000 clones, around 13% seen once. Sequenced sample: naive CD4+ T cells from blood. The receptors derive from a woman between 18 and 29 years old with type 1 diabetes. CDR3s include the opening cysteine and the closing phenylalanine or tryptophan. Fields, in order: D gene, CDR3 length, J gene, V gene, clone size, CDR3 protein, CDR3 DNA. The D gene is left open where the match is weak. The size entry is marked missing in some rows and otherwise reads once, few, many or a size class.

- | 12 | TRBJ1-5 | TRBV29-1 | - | CSVGGSNQPQHF | TGCAGCGTGGGAGGGAGCAATCAGCCCCAGCATTTT
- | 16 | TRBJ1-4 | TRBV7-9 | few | CASSLGQSATNEKLFF | TGTGCCAGCAGCTTAGGACAGTCTGCAACTAATGAAAAACTGTTTTTT
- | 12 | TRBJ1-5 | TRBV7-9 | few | CASSLAGEPQHF | TGTGCCAGCAGCTTAGCGGGCGAGCCCCAGCATTTT
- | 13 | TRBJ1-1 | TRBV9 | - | CASSAITNTEAFF | TGTGCCAGCAGCGCTATAACGAACACTGAAGCTTTCTTT
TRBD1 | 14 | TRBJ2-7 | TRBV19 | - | CASSIDDRGYEQYF | TGTGCCAGTAGTATAGATGACAGGGGCTACGAGCAGTACTTC
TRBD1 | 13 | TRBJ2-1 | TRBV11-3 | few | CASSLGIRGEQFF | TGTGCCAGCAGCTTAGGCATCAGGGGGGAGCAGTTCTTC
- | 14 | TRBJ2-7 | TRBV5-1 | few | CASRDGRGSYEQYF | TGCGCCAGCAGGGACGGGAGAGGATCCTACGAGCAGTACTTC
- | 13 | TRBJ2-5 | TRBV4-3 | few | CASSQDTLGTQYF | TGCGCCAGCAGCCAAGATACCCTAGGGACCCAGTACTTC
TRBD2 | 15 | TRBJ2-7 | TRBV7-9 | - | CASSPGLAGVYEQYF | TGTGCCAGCAGCCCCGGACTAGCGGGGGTCTACGAGCAGTACTTC
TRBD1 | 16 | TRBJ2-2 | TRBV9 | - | CASSTSGTGYTGELFF | TGTGCCAGCAGCACCTCCGGGACAGGTTACACCGGGGAGCTGTTTTTT
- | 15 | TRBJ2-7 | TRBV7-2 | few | CASSPPGHRDYEQYF | TGTGCCAGCAGCCCTCCCGGACACCGTGACTACGAGCAGTACTTC
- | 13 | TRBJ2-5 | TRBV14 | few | CASSGTAGVTQYF | TGTGCCAGCAGCGGGACAGCGGGAGTGACCCAGTACTTC
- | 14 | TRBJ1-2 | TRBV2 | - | CASRRSEAYYGYTF | TGTGCCAGCAGAAGATCTGAAGCCTACTATGGCTACACCTTC
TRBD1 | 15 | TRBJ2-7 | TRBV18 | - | CASSPNGDRAPEQYF | TGTGCCAGCTCACCTAACGGGGACAGGGCCCCCGAGCAGTACTTC
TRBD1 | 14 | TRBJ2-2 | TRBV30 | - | CAWSVQGASGELFF | TGTGCCTGGAGTGTACAGGGGGCTTCCGGGGAGCTGTTTTTT
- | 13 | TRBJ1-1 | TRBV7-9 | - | CASSLAQGFEAFF | TGTGCCAGCAGCTTAGCGCAGGGGTTTGAAGCTTTCTTT
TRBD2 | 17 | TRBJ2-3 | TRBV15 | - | CATSRDRGGVVSDTQYF | TGTGCCACCAGCAGAGATCGGGGGGGAGTGGTCTCAGATACGCAGTATTTT
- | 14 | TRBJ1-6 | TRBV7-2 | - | CASSSRANNSPLHF | TGTGCCAGCAGCTCGAGGGCAAATAATTCACCCCTCCACTTT
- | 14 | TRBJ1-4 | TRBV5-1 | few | CASSISREGEKLFF | TGCGCCAGCAGCATAAGCAGGGAGGGCGAAAAACTGTTTTTT
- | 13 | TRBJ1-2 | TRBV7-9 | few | CASSQALNYGYTF | TGTGCCAGCAGCCAGGCCCTCAACTATGGCTACACCTTC
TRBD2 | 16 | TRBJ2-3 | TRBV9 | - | CASSVYSSGNTDTQYF | TGTGCCAGCAGCGTATATTCTAGCGGTAACACAGATACGCAGTATTTT
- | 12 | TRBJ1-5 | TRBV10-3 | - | CAISPGNQPQHF | TGTGCCATCTCACCCGGGAACCAGCCCCAGCATTTT
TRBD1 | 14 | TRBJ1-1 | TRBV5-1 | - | CASSFTGESTEAFF | TGCGCCAGCAGCTTCACAGGGGAGAGCACTGAAGCTTTCTTT
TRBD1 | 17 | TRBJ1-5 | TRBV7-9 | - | CASSPTGWVGDPEPQHF | TGTGCCAGCAGCCCGACAGGGTGGGTTGGAGATCCGGAGCCCCAGCATTTT
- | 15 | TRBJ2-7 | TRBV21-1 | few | CASSKLRGHAYEQYF | TGTGCCAGCAGCAAATTAAGGGGGCACGCCTACGAGCAGTACTTC
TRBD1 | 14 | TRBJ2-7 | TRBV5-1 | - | CASSPGTGSYEQYF | TGCGCCAGCAGTCCCGGGACAGGCTCCTACGAGCAGTACTTC
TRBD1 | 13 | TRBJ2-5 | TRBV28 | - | CASRSGQGQTQYF | TGTGCCAGCAGATCAGGACAGGGACAGACCCAGTACTTC
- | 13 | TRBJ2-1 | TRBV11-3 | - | CASSLDKGNEQFF | TGTGCCAGCAGCTTGGACAAAGGCAATGAGCAGTTCTTC
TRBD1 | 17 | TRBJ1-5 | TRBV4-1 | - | CASSSGTGRYGNQPQHF | TGCGCCAGCAGCTCCGGGACAGGGCGCTATGGCAATCAGCCCCAGCATTTT
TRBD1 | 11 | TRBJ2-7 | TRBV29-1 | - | CSVGAGGEQYF | TGCAGCGTTGGGGCAGGGGGCGAGCAGTACTTC
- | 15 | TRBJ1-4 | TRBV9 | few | CASSERTGIGEKLFF | TGTGCCAGCAGCGAGAGAACAGGGATTGGAGAAAAACTGTTTTTT
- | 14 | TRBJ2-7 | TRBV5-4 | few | CASSLDSSFYEQYF | TGTGCCAGCAGCTTAGACTCTAGTTTCTACGAGCAGTACTTC
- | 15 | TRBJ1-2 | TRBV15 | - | CATSRDRSGSYGYTF | TGTGCCACCAGCAGAGATCGGTCCGGGAGCTATGGCTACACCTTC
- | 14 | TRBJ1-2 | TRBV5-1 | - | CASSLVTGGYGYTF | TGCGCCAGCAGCTTGGTGACAGGAGGCTATGGCTACACCTTC
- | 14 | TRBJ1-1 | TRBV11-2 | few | CASSLASGGTEAFF | TGTGCCAGCAGCTTAGCCTCGGGTGGCACTGAAGCTTTCTTT
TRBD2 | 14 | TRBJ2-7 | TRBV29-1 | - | CSVESLAGVCEQYF | TGCAGCGTTGAGTCGCTAGCGGGAGTCTGCGAGCAGTACTTC